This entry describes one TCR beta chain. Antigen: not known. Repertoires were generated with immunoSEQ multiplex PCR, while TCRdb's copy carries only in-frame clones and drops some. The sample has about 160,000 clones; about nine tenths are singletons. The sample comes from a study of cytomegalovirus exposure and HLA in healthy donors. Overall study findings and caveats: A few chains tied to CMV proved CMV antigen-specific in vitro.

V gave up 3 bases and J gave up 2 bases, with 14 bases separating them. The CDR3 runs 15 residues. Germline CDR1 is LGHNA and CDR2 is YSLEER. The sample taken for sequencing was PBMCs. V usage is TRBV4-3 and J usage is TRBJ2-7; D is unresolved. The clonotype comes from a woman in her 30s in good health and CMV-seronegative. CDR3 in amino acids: CASSQTSGPAYEQYF. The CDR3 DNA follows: TGCGCCAGCAGCCAGACTTCCGGCCCAGCCTACGAGCAGTACTTC.